This T cell receptor beta chain was obtained from a study of blood T cell repertoires in COVID-19 (TCRdb year 2020). About the study as a whole: Samples from collaborators originated in the United States, Italy and Spain and spanned both the acute and convalescent phases of COVID-19. The prospective study material was composed of cDNA or gDNA derived from T cells, B-cell-depleted T cells, or PBMCs. Subjects who had been exposed to COVID-19, were actively infected with it, or had recovered from it provided the deeply sampled blood TCRbeta repertoires that made up the dataset. The repertoires were released in a freely available public database intended as a resource for research on the immune response to SARS-CoV-2. Samples were obtained from the ongoing ImmuneRACE study (first 160 participants) and from some 1,200 subjects provided by 6 global collaborators. A de-identified subject ID, COVID-19 status, age in years and sex were almost always included in the sample metadata. Where available, HLA class I and class II types were taken from metadata supplied by the sample provider and were not determined by assay-based typing.

Overall results and qualifications from the work: Clinical and demographic metadata were provided uncurated, with the amount varying by source and participant.

Another Seattle source contributed samples from volunteer blood donors who had recovered from COVID-19. Collaborating institutions collected whole blood in K2EDTA tubes following their own protocols. For TCRbeta analysis, collaborator samples were shipped as frozen whole blood, as isolated PBMCs, or as DNA extracted from either sample type. CDR3 length: 12 amino acids, cysteine to phenylalanine. Just CDR3 DNA is preserved here, 36 bases in frame from base 1. Deletion took 0 bases off V and 6 bases off J, with a span of 6 bases between the germline ends. CDR1 GTSNPN and CDR2 SVGIG were looked up in the germline V gene (reference sequence). Concerning this clone itself: Its binding antigen is unknown. Base qualities are not recorded, but no much larger clone differs from it by a single base. This specimen includes other DNA sequences encoding the same CDR3.

TCRbeta CDR3 regions were amplified from genomic DNA using the immunoSEQ Assay, a bias-controlled multiplex PCR. As for how the authors treated the data: The number of nucleated cells in each sample was estimated by amplification of reference gene primers within the assay. To quantify the absolute abundance of each unique TCRbeta CDR3 rearrangement, sequence reads were collapsed and filtered. For each sample, productive Simpson clonality was calculated as the square root of Simpson's diversity index across productive rearrangements. TCRdb re-hosts the immuneACCESS table, in-frame sequences only. Its copies lack some clones; in the studies checked, an unresolved V gene accounts for under half of them, and the cause for the rest is not known. The V and J calls and the clone size are those of that table, but D and trimming were determined from the DNA. This sample is represented by about 320,000 clones; roughly nine tenths of them were singletons. Of the sample, around 6% is held by the ten largest clones.

This receptor was taken from a man younger than 30 who had recovered from COVID-19. Rearrangement joined TRBV30 to TRBJ1-5; the D gene is not confidently resolved. The specimen sequenced was peripheral blood. The encoded CDR3 is CAWSVQSQPQHF. Read as DNA, the sequence is TGTGCCTGGAGTGTACAGAGTCAGCCCCAGCATTTT. This CDR3, with the reference TRBV30 and TRBJ1-5 proteins standing in past its ends, gives the full variable domain SQTIHQWPATLVQPVGSPLSLECTVEGTSNPNLYWYRQAAGRGLQLLFYSVGIGQISSEVPQNLSASRPQDRQFILSSKKLLLSDSGFYLCAWSVQSQPQHFGDGTRLSIL.